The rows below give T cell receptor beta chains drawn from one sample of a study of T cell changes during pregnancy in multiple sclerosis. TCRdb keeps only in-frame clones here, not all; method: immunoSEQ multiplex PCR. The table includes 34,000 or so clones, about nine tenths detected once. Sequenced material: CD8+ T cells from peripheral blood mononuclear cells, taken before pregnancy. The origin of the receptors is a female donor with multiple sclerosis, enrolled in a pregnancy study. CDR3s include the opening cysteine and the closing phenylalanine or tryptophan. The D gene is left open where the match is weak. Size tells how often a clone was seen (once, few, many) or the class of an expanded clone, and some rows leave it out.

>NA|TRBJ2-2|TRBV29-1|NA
TGCAGCGGTATAGCGGACGCGAACACCGGGGAGCTGTTTTTT
CSGIADANTGELFF
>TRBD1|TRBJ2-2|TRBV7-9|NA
TGTGCCAGCAGCGGGAACCGGGACAGGGGCACCGGGGAGCTGTTTTTT
CASSGNRDRGTGELFF
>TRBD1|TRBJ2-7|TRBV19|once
TGTGCCACCAAACCGGGACAGGGCTCCTACGAGCAGTACTTC
CATKPGQGSYEQYF
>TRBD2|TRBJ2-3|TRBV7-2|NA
TGTGCCAGCAGCCCCGGGACTAGCGCAAGCGCCCTCACAGATACGCAGTATTTT
CASSPGTSASALTDTQYF
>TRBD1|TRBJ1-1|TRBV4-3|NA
TGCGCCAGCAGCCACCTAGAATATACAGGGGGGAGTGGAGCTTTCTTT
CASSHLEYTGGSGAFF
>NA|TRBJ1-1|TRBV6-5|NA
TGTGCCAGCAGTTACTCGACCCAGGGTACTGAAGCTTTCTTT
CASSYSTQGTEAFF
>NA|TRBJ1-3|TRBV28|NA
TGTGCCAGCACCTTAGGCGGACAGCTTGGAAACACCATATATTTT
CASTLGGQLGNTIYF
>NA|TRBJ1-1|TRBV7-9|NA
TGTGCCAGCATGGAGGGCCTGAACACTGAAGCTTTCTTT
CASMEGLNTEAFF
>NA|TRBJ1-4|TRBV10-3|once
TGTGCCATCAGTGAGGACAGGAATGAAAAACTGTTTTTT
CAISEDRNEKLFF
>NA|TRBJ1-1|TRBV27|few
TGTGCCAGCAGTTTATATCAGGGGATGGGAGCTTTCTTT
CASSLYQGMGAFF
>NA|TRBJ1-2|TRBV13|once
TGTGCCAGCAGCCCGACATCGGATGGCTACACCTTC
CASSPTSDGYTF
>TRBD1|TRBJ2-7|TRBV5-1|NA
TGCGCCAGCAGCTTGAACAGGGGGCAGCGGGAGCAGTACTTC
CASSLNRGQREQYF
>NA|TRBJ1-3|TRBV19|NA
TGTGCCAGTAGTATATTTTACAGGGCAGAAGGAAACACCATATATTTT
CASSIFYRAEGNTIYF
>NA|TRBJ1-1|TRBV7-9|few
TGTGCCAGCAGCCAGGACAGCATGAACACTGAAGCTTTCTTT
CASSQDSMNTEAFF
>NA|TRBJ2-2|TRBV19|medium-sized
TGTGCCAGTAGTAAGACAGCAACCGGGGAGCTGTTTTTT
CASSKTATGELFF
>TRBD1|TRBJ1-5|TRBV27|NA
TGTGCCAGCAGGCAACAGGGGGCGCGTATCGATCAGCCCCAGCATTTT
CASRQQGARIDQPQHF